The 15 T cell receptor beta chains reported below all come from one sample, sequenced in a study of human T cells and chemical hapten exposure. Time point given: pre-sensitization, week 0. Treatment defined: therapeutic diphenylcyclopropenone sensitization with weekly scalp DPC. TCRdb passed the RACE reads through MiXCR, listing each CDR3 protein once. The sample shows 380,000 or so distinct CDR3 sequences, approximately 5% of them seen only once. The sequenced sample was whole blood, obtained in connection with sensitization to the hapten diphenylcyclopropenone (DPC). These receptors originate from a woman between 18 and 29 years old with alopecia areata. Some clones in this sample may be carry-over from other donors' samples.

This clonotype has ten or more counts. This sequence joins TRBV28 and TRBJ2-7; TRBD1 might be the D (6 bases). The CDR3 runs to 16 residues. The V gene lost 3 bases and the J gene lost 2 bases, with 17 bases spanning the gap. CDR1 is MDHEN, CDR2 SYDVKM, per germline. The CDR3 sequence is CASSLEPPQGPYEQYF. DNA for the CDR3: TGTGCCAGCAGTTTGGAGCCCCCACAGGGTCCCTACGAGCAGTACTTC. Drawing the rest from reference TRBV28 and TRBJ2-7, the complete variable domain is DVKVTQSSRYLVKRTGEKVFLECVQDMDHENMFWYRQDPGLGLRLIYFSYDVKMKEKGDIPEGYSVSREKKERFSLILESASTNQTSMYLCASSLEPPQGPYEQYFGPGTRLTVT.

V usage is TRBV7-9 and J usage is TRBJ2-5, with 7 bases fitting TRBD1. Germline V CDR1 and CDR2: SEHNR, FQNEAQ (reference sequence). The CDR3 extends over 16 amino acids. V trimming: 4 bases; J trimming: 5 bases; junction bases outside the gene matches: 13. The chain's CDR3 is CASSSRGFTGDETQYF. The CDR3 nucleotides are TGTGCCAGCAGCTCAAGGGGTTTTACAGGGGATGAGACCCAGTACTTC.

This clonotype was observed many times. The chain joins TRBV10-3 to TRBJ2-7; 7 bases map to TRBD1. Trimming removed 3 bases from V and 2 bases from J; junction bases left unmatched: 7. CDR1 ENHRY and CDR2 SYGVKD come from the germline V gene. There are 15 residues in the CDR3. The chain's CDR3 is CAISDPGGSTYEQYF. CDR3 bases: TGTGCCATCAGTGACCCAGGGGGTAGTACCTACGAGCAGTACTTC.

This clonotype has a handful of counts. V usage is TRBV13 and J usage is TRBJ1-5; D remains ambiguous. Trimming left V 3 bases short and J 2 bases short, with 8 bases between. In germline, CDR1 is PRHDT, CDR2 FYEKMQ (reference sequence). CDR3 length equals 14 residues. CDR3 nucleotides: TGTGCCAGCAGCTTCGGGAGGGGCAATCAGCCCCAGCATTTT. Residues: CASSFGRGNQPQHF.

This chain links TRBV27 with TRBJ1-2, with D uncertain. This CDR3 region has 13 residues. The germline V and J ends were trimmed by 2 bases and 5 bases, with 9 bases remaining between them. Germline V lookup: CDR1 MNHEY, CDR2 SMNVEV (reference sequence). The CDR3 loop reads CASSLTAVYGYTF. Written as DNA, the CDR3 is TGTGCCAGCAGTTTAACGGCAGTTTATGGCTACACCTTC.

This clonotype was seen more than once but under ten times. In nucleotides, the CDR3 is TGTGCCATCAGTAGAGTGGGCACCGGGGAGCTGTTTTTT. This translates into CAISRVGTGELFF. The chain employs TRBV10-3 and TRBJ2-2; D ambiguous. Germline CDR1 reads ENHRY; CDR2 reads SYGVKD. The CDR3 runs 13 residues. The V and J ends lost 5 bases and 4 bases respectively, with 8 bases between them.

This clonotype was seen many times. The chain has TRBV6-5 and TRBJ1-3, with D unresolved. The CDR3 covers 15 residues. Germline-derived CDR1 and CDR2 are MNHEY and SVGAGI. The germline V and J ends were trimmed by 5 bases and 2 bases, with 13 bases remaining between them. The CDR3 protein is CASSRSGSAGNTIYF. The CDR3 DNA sequence: TGTGCCAGCAGTCGTTCTGGGTCAGCTGGAAACACCATATATTTT.

This clonotype was counted at least ten times. This rearrangement joins TRBV12-3 or TRBV12-4 to TRBJ2-5; 13 bases line up with TRBD2. This CDR3 is 16 amino acids long. Germline trimming cut 4 bases from V and 5 bases from J; bases unmatched to any gene: 7. CDR3 in DNA: TGTGCCAGCAGTTCCACTAGCGGGGGGGCGTTGGAGACCCAGTACTTC. This encodes CASSSTSGGALETQYF.

J is TRBJ1-1 and V is TRBV10-3; no firm D call. The CDR3 has 12 residues. Germline lookup yields CDR1 ENHRY and CDR2 SYGVKD. V was trimmed by 7 bases and J by 0 bases, leaving 6 bases between them. CDR3 region: CAITGLNTEAFF. CDR3 bases: TGTGCCATCACTGGCCTGAACACTGAAGCTTTCTTT.

This clonotype has at least ten counts. The V call is TRBV7-2, the J call TRBJ1-6; TRBD1 is a possible D gene (6 bases). Germline lookup yields CDR1 SGHTA and CDR2 FQGNSA. The CDR3 is 19 residues long. V lost 5 bases and J lost 0, with 20 bases in between. For the CDR3, the DNA is TGTGCCAGCAGCCTTAGGGTGGTACAGGGAAGCTCCTATAATTCACCCCTCCACTTT. This translates into CASSLRVVQGSSYNSPLHF.

At least ten counts were recorded for this clonotype. The rearrangement links TRBV28 to TRBJ1-5; D ambiguous. V lost 3 bases to trimming and J lost 0 bases, with 9 bases between them. Germline V gives CDR1 MDHEN, CDR2 SYDVKM. The CDR3 length is 15 residues. The DNA of the CDR3 is TGTGCCAGCAGTTTTACGGAGCATAGCAATCAGCCCCAGCATTTT. Its translation: CASSFTEHSNQPQHF.

This clonotype was seen only once. The V and J genes are TRBV6-5 and TRBJ1-4; TRBD1 matches at 7 bases. This CDR3 has 15 amino acids. The V segment lost 3 bases and the J segment 4 bases; nucleotides outside the gene matches: 5. The germline gives CDR1 MNHEY, CDR2 SVGAGI. Here the CDR3 reads CASSYDRDFNEKLFF. For the CDR3, the DNA is TGTGCCAGCAGTTATGACAGGGATTTTAATGAAAAACTGTTTTTT.

This clonotype was found once. The genes are TRBV18 and TRBJ2-7; 7 positions agree with TRBD1. V was pared by 2 bases and J by 0 bases, with 4 bases of the junction left unmatched. The length of the CDR3 is 15 residues. Germline lookup yields CDR1 KGHSH and CDR2 LQKENI. For the CDR3, the DNA is TGTGCCAGCTCACCAGGCAGGGGGATCTCCTACGAGCAGTACTTC. It yields the protein CASSPGRGISYEQYF.

The V and J genes are TRBV2 and TRBJ2-7; D is unresolved. Germline-derived CDR1 and CDR2 are SNHLY and FYNNEI. The CDR3 is made up of 16 amino acids. Trimming stripped 6 bases from V and 5 bases from J, with 23 bases between. CDR3 protein: CASRSGMVAGRHEQYF. The DNA for the CDR3 is TGTGCCAGCAGAAGTGGTATGGTGGCAGGCAGACACGAGCAGTACTTC.

This clonotype has only a few counts. The V and J genes are TRBV19 and TRBJ2-3; D might be TRBD2 (5 bases). The CDR3 is 14 amino acids. Germline V lookup: CDR1 LNHDA, CDR2 SQIVND (reference sequence). Trimming shortened V by 7 bases and J by 2 bases, and 13 bases separated the two germline ends. The CDR3 nucleotides are TGTGCCAGTAAACGGACGGGGTTCACAGATACGCAGTATTTT. Translating it yields CASKRTGFTDTQYF.